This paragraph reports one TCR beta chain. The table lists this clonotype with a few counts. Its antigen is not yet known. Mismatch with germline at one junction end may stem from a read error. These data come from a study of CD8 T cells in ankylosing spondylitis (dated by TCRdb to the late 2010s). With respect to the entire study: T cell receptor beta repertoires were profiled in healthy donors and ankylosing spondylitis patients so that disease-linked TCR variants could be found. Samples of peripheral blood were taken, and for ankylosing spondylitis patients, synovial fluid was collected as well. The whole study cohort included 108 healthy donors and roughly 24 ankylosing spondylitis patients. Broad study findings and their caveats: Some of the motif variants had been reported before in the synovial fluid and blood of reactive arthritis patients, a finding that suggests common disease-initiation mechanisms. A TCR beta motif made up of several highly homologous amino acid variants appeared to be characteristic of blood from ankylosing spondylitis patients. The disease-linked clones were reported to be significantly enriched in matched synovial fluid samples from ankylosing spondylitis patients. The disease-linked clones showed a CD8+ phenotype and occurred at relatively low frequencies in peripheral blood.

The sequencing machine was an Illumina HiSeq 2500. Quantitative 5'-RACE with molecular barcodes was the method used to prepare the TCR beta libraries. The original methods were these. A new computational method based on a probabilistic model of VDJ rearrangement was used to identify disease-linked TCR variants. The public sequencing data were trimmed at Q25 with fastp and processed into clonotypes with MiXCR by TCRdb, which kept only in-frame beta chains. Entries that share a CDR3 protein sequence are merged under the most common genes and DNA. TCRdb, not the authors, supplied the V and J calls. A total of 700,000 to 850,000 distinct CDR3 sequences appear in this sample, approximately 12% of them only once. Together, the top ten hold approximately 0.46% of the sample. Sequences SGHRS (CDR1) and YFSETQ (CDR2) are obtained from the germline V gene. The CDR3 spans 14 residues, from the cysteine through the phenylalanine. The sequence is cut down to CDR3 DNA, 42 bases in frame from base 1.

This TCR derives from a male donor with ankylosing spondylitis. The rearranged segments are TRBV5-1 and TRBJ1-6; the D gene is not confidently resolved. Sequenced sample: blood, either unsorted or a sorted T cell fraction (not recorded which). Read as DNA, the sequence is TGCGCCAGCAGTTTGGACGGGAGGAGGTCACCCCTCCACTTT. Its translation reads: CASSLDGRRSPLHF.